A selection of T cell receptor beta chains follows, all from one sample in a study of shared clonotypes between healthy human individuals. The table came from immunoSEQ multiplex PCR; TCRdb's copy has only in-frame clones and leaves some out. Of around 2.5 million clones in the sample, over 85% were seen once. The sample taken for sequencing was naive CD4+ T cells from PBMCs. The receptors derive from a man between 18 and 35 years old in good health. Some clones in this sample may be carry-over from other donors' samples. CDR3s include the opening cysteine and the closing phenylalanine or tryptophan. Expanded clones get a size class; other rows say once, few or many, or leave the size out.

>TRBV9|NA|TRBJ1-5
CASSAGVSGQPQHF
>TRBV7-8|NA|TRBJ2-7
CASSLNGQGLGEQYF
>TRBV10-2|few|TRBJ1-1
CASKGQGAGEAFF
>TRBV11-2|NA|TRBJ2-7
CASSLGGSAYEQYF
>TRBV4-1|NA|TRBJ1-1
CASSHPLGGVNTEAFF
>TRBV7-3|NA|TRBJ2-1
CASSSRTGLAEYNEQFF
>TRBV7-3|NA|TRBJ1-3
CASSLGLSGNTIYF
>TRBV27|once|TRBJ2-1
CASTDRRNEQFF
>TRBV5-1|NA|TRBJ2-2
CASSFTLLGGTGELFF
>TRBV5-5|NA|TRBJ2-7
CASISMGEQYF
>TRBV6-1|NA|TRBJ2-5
CASSGQGRETQYF
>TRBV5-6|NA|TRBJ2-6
CASSRPQRLHSGANVLTF
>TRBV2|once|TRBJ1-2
CASSAIQGACTF
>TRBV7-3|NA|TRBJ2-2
CASRLSVNTGELFF
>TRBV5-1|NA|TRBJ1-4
CASSATGKGRGEKLFF
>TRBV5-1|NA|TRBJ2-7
CASSDGSDEQYF
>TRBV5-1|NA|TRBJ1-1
CASSLALGQLNTEAFF
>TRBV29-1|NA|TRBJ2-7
CSVGWRGSYEQYF
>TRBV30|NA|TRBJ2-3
CACGSLADTQYF
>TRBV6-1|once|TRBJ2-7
CASSNLQGKGYEQYF